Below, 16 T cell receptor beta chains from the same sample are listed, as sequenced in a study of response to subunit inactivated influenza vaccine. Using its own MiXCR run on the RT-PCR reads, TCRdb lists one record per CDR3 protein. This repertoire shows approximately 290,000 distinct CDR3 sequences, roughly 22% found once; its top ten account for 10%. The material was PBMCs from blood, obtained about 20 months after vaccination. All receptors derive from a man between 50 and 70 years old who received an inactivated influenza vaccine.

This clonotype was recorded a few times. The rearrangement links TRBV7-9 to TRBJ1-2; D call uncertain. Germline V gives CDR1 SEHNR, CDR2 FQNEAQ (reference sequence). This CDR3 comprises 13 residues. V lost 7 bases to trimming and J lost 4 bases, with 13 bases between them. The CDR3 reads CASTQAEAYGYTF. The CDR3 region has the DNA TGTGCCAGCACCCAGGCGGAGGCCTATGGCTACACCTTC.

The CDR3 loop reads CASSQPRGQTNSPLHF. The DNA of the CDR3 is TGTGCCAGCAGCCAACCCCGCGGACAGACGAATTCACCCCTCCACTTT. The V gene is TRBV3-1, the J gene TRBJ1-6; TRBD1 is a possible D gene (6 bases). The V and J ends lost 2 bases and 7 bases respectively, with 15 bases between them. Germline V gene lookup returns CDR1 LGHDT and CDR2 YNNKEL (reference sequence). This CDR3 is built from 16 residues.

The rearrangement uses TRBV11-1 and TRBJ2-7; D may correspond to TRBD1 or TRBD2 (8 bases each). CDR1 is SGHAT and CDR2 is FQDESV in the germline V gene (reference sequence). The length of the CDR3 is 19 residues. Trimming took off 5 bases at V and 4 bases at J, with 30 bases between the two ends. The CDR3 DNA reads TGTGCCAGCAGCGATACCACAGGGGGACGAGCGGGAGAGTATTACGAGCAGTACTTC. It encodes CASSDTTGGRAGEYYEQYF.

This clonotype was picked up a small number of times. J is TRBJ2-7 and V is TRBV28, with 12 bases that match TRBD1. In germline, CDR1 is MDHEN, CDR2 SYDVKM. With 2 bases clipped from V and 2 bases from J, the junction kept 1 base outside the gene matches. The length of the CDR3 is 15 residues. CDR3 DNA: TGTGCCAGCAGTTTAGGGACAGGGGGCCCCTACGAGCAGTACTTC. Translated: CASSLGTGGPYEQYF.

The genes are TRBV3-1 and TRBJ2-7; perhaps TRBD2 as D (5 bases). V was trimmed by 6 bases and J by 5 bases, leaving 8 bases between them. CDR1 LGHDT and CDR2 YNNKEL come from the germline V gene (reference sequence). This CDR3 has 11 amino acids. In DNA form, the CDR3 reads TGTGCCAGCAGAGGGAGTCACGAGCAGTACTTC. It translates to CASRGSHEQYF.

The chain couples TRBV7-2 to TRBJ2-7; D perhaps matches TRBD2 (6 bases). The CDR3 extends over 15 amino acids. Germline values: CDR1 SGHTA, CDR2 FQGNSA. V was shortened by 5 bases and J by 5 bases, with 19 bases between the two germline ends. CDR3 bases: TGTGCCAGCAGCCCGAGTTCGACTAGGTATAACGAGCAGTACTTC. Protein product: CASSPSSTRYNEQYF.

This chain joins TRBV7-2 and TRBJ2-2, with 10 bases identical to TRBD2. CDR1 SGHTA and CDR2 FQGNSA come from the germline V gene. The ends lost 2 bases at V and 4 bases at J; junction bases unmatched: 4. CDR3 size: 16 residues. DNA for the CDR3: TGTGCCAGCAGCTTATTGGGACTAGCGAGCACCGGGGAGCTGTTTTTT. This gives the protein CASSLLGLASTGELFF.

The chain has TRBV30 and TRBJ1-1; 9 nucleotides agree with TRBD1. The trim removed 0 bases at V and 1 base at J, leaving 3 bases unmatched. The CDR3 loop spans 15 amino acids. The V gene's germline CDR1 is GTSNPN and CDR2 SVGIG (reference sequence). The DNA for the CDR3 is TGTGCCTGGAGTGTTCCGGGACAGGGGAACACTGAAGCTTTCTTT. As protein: CAWSVPGQGNTEAFF. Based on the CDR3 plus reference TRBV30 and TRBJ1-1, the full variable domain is SQTIHQWPATLVQPVGSPLSLECTVEGTSNPNLYWYRQAAGRGLQLLFYSVGIGQISSEVPQNLSASRPQDRQFILSSKKLLLSDSGFYLCAWSVPGQGNTEAFFGQGTRLTVV.

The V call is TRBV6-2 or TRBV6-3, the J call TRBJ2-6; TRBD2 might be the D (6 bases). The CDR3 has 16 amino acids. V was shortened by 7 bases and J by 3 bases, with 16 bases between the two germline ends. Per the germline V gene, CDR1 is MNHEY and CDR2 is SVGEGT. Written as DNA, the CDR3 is TGTGCCAGCACTCTAGAGGAGGGTGTTGGGGCCAACGTCCTGACTTTC. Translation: CASTLEEGVGANVLTF.

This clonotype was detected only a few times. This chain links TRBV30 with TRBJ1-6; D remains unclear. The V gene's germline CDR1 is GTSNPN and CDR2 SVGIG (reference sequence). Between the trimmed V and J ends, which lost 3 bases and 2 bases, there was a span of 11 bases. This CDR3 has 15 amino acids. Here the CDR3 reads CAWRIDGAYNSPLHF. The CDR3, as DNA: TGTGCCTGGAGGATCGACGGAGCCTATAATTCACCCCTCCACTTT.

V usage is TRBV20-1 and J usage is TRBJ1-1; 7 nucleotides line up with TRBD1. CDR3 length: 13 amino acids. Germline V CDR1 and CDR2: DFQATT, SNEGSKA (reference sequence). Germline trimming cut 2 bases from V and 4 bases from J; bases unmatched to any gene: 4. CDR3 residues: CSARQPGGTEAFF. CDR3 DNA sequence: TGCAGTGCTAGACAGCCAGGGGGCACTGAAGCTTTCTTT.

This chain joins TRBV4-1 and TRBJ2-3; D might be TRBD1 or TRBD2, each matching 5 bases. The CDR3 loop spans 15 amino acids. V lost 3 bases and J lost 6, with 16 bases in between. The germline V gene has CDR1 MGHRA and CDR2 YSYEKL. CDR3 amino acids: CASSQWGSYFDTQYF. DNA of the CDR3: TGCGCCAGCAGCCAGTGGGGGAGCTACTTTGATACGCAGTATTTT.

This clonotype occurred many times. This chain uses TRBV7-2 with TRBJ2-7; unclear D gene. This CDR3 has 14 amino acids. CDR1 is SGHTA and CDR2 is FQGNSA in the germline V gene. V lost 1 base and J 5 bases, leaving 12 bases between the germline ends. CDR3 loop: CASSLGATRDEQYF. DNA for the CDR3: TGTGCCAGCAGCTTAGGGGCTACCCGAGACGAGCAGTACTTC.

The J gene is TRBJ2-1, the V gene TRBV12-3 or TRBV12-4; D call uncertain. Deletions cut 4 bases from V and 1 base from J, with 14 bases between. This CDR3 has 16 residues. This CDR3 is CASSSSDEHSYNEQFF. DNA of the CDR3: TGTGCCAGCAGTTCATCCGATGAGCATTCCTACAATGAGCAGTTCTTC.

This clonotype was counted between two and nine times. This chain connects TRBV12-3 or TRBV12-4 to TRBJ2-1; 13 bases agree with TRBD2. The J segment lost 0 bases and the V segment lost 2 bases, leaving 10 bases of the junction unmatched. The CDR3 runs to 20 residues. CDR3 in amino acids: CASSLLGRLAGGTSYNEQFF. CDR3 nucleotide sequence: TGTGCCAGCAGTTTATTGGGGAGACTAGCGGGAGGTACCTCCTACAATGAGCAGTTCTTC.

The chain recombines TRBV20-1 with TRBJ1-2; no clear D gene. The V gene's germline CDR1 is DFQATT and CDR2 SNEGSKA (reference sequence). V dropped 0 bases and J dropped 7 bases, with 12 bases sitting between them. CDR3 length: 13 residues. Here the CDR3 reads CSARDDSGRGYTF. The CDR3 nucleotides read TGCAGTGCTAGAGATGATAGCGGGCGTGGCTACACCTTC.